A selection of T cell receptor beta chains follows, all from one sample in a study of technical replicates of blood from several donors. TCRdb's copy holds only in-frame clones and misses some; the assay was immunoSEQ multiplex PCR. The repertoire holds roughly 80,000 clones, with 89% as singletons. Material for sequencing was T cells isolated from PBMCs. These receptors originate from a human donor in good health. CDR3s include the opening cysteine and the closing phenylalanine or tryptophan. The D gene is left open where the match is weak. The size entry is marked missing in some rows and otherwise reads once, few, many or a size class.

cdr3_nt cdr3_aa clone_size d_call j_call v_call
TGTGCCAGCAGCTTAGGACAGGCTCTGGGGTATGGCTACACCTTC CASSLGQALGYGYTF . TRBD1 TRBJ1-2 TRBV5-5
TGTGCCTGGAGTGTAAAGGGGGTTAATGAAAAACTGTTTTTT CAWSVKGVNEKLFF . . TRBJ1-4 TRBV30
TGTGCCAGCAGTTTAGCTCAATTGGGACAGATATCCTTTTACAATGAGCAGTTCTTC CASSLAQLGQISFYNEQFF . TRBD1 TRBJ2-1 TRBV28
TGTGCCAGCAGATCACTAGCGGGAGACTCAGAGACCCAGTACTTC CASRSLAGDSETQYF . TRBD2 TRBJ2-5 TRBV7-8
TGTGCCAGCAGCTTAGAAGGTCGGCAGGCCAACTATGGCTACACCTTC CASSLEGRQANYGYTF . . TRBJ1-2 TRBV11-3
TGTGCCAGCAGCTACGGACTAGTAGCCTACGAGCAGTACTTC CASSYGLVAYEQYF . TRBD2 TRBJ2-7 TRBV11-2
TGTGCCAGCAGCTCCGGAGGGAGCACTGAAGCTTTCTTT CASSSGGSTEAFF . . TRBJ1-1 TRBV5-5
TGTGCCAGCAGCGTGTCAGGGGAAGGCAATGAGCAGTTCTTC CASSVSGEGNEQFF . . TRBJ2-1 TRBV9
TGTGCCAGCAAGCCTCGGACTAATTACTACGAGCAGTACTTC CASKPRTNYYEQYF . . TRBJ2-7 TRBV6-6
TGTGCCAGTAGGTTTACATATGGCTACACCTTC CASRFTYGYTF . . TRBJ1-2 TRBV19
TGTGCCTGGACCATCGGGAGTTTTGAAGCTTTCTTT CAWTIGSFEAFF few . TRBJ1-1 TRBV30
TGTGCCAGCAGTGTGGGGGGAGGACGTCAGCCCCAGCATTTT CASSVGGGRQPQHF . . TRBJ1-5 TRBV28
TGTGCCAGCAGTTATACCGGTTACGAGCAGTACTTC CASSYTGYEQYF . . TRBJ2-7 TRBV6-5
TGTGCCAGTAGTGTCGACAGGTCAGGAAACACCATATATTTT CASSVDRSGNTIYF . . TRBJ1-3 TRBV19
TGTGCCAGCAGCTTGGGACTAGCGGGCACCGGGGAGCTGTTTTTT CASSLGLAGTGELFF . TRBD2 TRBJ2-2 TRBV5-4
TGCGCCAGCAGCTTGAATTTAGGGCTTTCAGGTAGCGGGAGGGCCTATAAGGAGCAGTTCTTC CASSLNLGLSGSGRAYKEQFF . TRBD2 TRBJ2-1 TRBV5-1
TGTGCCAGCTCACCTATGACAGGGGTCAGCAATCAGCCCCAGCATTTT CASSPMTGVSNQPQHF . TRBD1 TRBJ1-5 TRBV18
TGTGCCAGTAGATGGACAGGGGGCACTGAAGCTTTCTTT CASRWTGGTEAFF . TRBD1 TRBJ1-1 TRBV19
TGCGCCAGCAATCCCGAGGGAGACCCCTACGAGCAGTACTTC CASNPEGDPYEQYF once . TRBJ2-7 TRBV5-1
TGTGCCAGTAGTCACCAATTGGAGGGCTACACCTTC CASSHQLEGYTF . . TRBJ1-2 TRBV19
TGTGCCACCCTAGCGGACAGGGGGAAAAATACGCAGTATTTT CATLADRGKNTQYF . TRBD1 TRBJ2-3 TRBV7-9
TGCGCCAGCAGCCAAGATACGGCTAGCTCTATCACAGATACGCAGTATTTT CASSQDTASSITDTQYF . . TRBJ2-3 TRBV4-1
TGTGCCAGCAGCTTGTTTCCGACAGGGGACGATCAGCCCCAGCATTTT CASSLFPTGDDQPQHF . TRBD1 TRBJ1-5 TRBV5-6
TGTGCCAGCAGCTTGGACAGGGAATGGGCAGATACGCAGTATTTT CASSLDREWADTQYF . . TRBJ2-3 TRBV5-4
TGCGCCAGCAGCCAACAACCCGAGGGCCAAGAGACCCAGTACTTC CASSQQPEGQETQYF . . TRBJ2-5 TRBV4-3
TGTGCCAGCACCGAGCGGGGGGGGAAAGGCACCTACGAGCAGTACTTC CASTERGGKGTYEQYF . TRBD2 TRBJ2-7 TRBV7-9
TGTGCCACATCCTATGGACAGTCCAACTACGAGCAGTACTTC CATSYGQSNYEQYF . . TRBJ2-7 TRBV6-5
TGTGCCAGCAGCTTAGAACAACAAGAGACCCAGTACTTC CASSLEQQETQYF . . TRBJ2-5 TRBV11-2
TGTGCCAGCAGTGATCTGGGAGATTGGGAGACCCAGTACTTC CASSDLGDWETQYF . . TRBJ2-5 TRBV2
TGTGCCTTCAACGACAGGGCGAGTAGTGAAGCTTTCTTT CAFNDRASSEAFF . TRBD1 TRBJ1-1 TRBV30
TGTGCCAGTAGGACCTCTAGCGGGAGGGCCGGTGAGCAGTTCTTC CASRTSSGRAGEQFF . TRBD2 TRBJ2-1 TRBV19
TGCGCCAGCAGCCGCCTGACAGGGGGCGATCAGCCCCAGCATTTT CASSRLTGGDQPQHF . TRBD1 TRBJ1-5 TRBV4-3
TGTGCCACCAGCAGTCCTAGCGGGAGAGTAAATGAGCAGTTCTTC CATSSPSGRVNEQFF . TRBD2 TRBJ2-1 TRBV15
TGTGCCAGCAGCCGCCACTCCGGGACTCGAAGCACAGATACGCAGTATTTT CASSRHSGTRSTDTQYF . . TRBJ2-3 TRBV14
TGTGCCAGCAGCGCACTGACTACCCCAGGCCTTAATGAGCAGTTCTTC CASSALTTPGLNEQFF few . TRBJ2-1 TRBV9
TGTGCCAGCAGTGAATGGGAGGGGACCTACAATGAGCAGTTCTTC CASSEWEGTYNEQFF . TRBD2 TRBJ2-1 TRBV6-1
TGTGCCAGCAGCCAAGTACAGGCGGAGGGGTACGAGCAGTACTTC CASSQVQAEGYEQYF . . TRBJ2-7 TRBV14